The TCR beta chain under discussion was sequenced for a study of CDR3 diversity in severe acne. In TCRdb, the PCR reads were re-called with MiXCR into one record per CDR3 protein. The sample contains about 85,000 distinct CDR3 sequences, about 48% of which appear only once. V gave up 5 bases and J gave up 3 bases, with 16 bases separating them. The CDR3 runs 15 residues. In germline, CDR1 is SNHLY, CDR2 FYNNEI. This clonotype was obtained from a male donor in good health, serving as a control. The chain carries TRBV2 and TRBJ1-2; D unclear. Sequencing was performed on blood. CDR3 sequence: CASSFRSGLYYGYTF. CDR3 nucleotide sequence: TGTGCCAGCAGTTTCCGGTCCGGGTTGTACTATGGCTACACCTTC.